The 27 T cell receptor beta chains given below trace back to one sample, sequenced in a study of identical twins. TCRdb called the 5' RACE reads again in MiXCR, with one record for every CDR3 protein. The profile shows around 480,000 distinct CDR3 sequences, approximately 15% of them singletons. In addition, the sample was reused for a study of yellow fever vaccine responses in identical twins.

The sequencing input was CD4+ T cells sorted from blood. These receptors were obtained from a woman aged 18-29 years in good health.

V usage is TRBV20-1 and J usage is TRBJ2-3; TRBD2 matches 16 bases. V shed 5 bases, J shed 4 bases, and the junction held 6 bases outside the gene matches. The CDR3 runs to 16 residues. Germline loops: CDR1 DFQATT, CDR2 SNEGSKA (reference sequence). CDR3 coding DNA: TGCAGTGCTGGGACTAGCGGGGGGGCCATTCCAGATACGCAGTATTTT. Translation gives CSAGTSGGAIPDTQYF.

The chain joins TRBV7-6 to TRBJ2-5, with D perhaps matching TRBD2 (5 bases). This CDR3 has 17 amino acids. Germline CDR1 reads SGHVS; CDR2 reads FNYEAQ. Trimming took off 1 base at V and 2 bases at J, with 17 bases between the two ends. In nucleotides, the CDR3 is TGTGCCAGCAGCTTAGTGGGCGGGTTTAACTTACAAGAGACCCAGTACTTC. Protein product: CASSLVGGFNLQETQYF.

V and J are TRBV29-1 and TRBJ1-1; D may be TRBD1 (6 bases). V was trimmed by 5 bases and J by 5 bases, leaving 15 bases between them. Germline assignment: CDR1 SQVTM and CDR2 ANQGSEA. This CDR3 has 13 residues. In nucleotides, the CDR3 is TGCAGCGTTACAAACAGGGTGGAGACTGAAGCTTTCTTT. Protein: CSVTNRVETEAFF.

This clonotype was seen more than once but under ten times. The chain uses TRBV6-5 and TRBJ1-5, with D perhaps TRBD1 (6 bases). The CDR3 runs 18 residues. Germline V lookup: CDR1 MNHEY, CDR2 SVGAGI. V gave up 4 bases and J gave up 0 bases, with 19 bases separating them. The CDR3 is CASSSLRGGIFSNQPQHF. CDR3 nucleotide sequence: TGTGCCAGCAGTTCCCTAAGGGGGGGTATCTTTAGCAATCAGCCCCAGCATTTT.

This clonotype was seen a handful of times. This chain connects TRBV3-1 to TRBJ2-7; D gene uncertain. CDR1 and CDR2 from the germline V gene are LGHDT and YNNKEL (reference sequence). Trimming stripped 3 bases from V and 10 bases from J, with 10 bases between. The CDR3 sequence is 11 residues long. CDR3 bases: TGTGCCAGCAGCCAGCAGTCAAGCCAGTACTTC. This translates into CASSQQSSQYF.

The sample holds a few counts of this clonotype. The CDR3 DNA reads as TGTGCCAGCAGTCCGGAGTGGGGGGGCTACGAGCAGTACTTC. This sequence encodes CASSPEWGGYEQYF. The V call is TRBV12-3 or TRBV12-4, the J call TRBJ2-7; 7 bases are shared with TRBD2. The CDR3 loop spans 14 amino acids. V dropped 5 bases and J dropped 3; count of bases not matched to a gene: 7.

This clonotype was seen a few times. The junction shows a germline mismatch at one end, possibly a read error. This sequence joins TRBV29-1 and TRBJ2-1; weak D call: TRBD2 (5 bases). CDR1 and CDR2 (germline): SQVTM, ANQGSEA. The length of the CDR3 is 14 residues. CDR3 in amino acids: CSVQRNSGIESCIF. The CDR3 DNA reads TGCAGCGTCCAAAGAAATTCGGGAATCGAGAGCTGTATCTTC.

This clonotype has more than one count but fewer than ten. This chain joins TRBV9 and TRBJ2-4, with D possibly called TRBD1 or TRBD2 (5 bases each). Deletions cut 0 bases from V and 2 bases from J, with 9 bases between. Germline V CDR1 and CDR2: SGDLS, YYNGEE. The length of the CDR3 is 15 residues. Written as DNA, the CDR3 is TGTGCCAGCAGCGTAGACTGGGGGACCAAAAACATTCAGTACTTC. It specifies CASSVDWGTKNIQYF.

This clonotype turned up a few times. This sequence joins TRBV7-9 and TRBJ2-7; 9 bases align to TRBD1. This CDR3 region has 15 residues. Germline CDR1 SEHNR, CDR2 FQNEAQ (reference sequence). V lost 4 bases to trimming and J lost 4 bases; unmatched junction nucleotides: 8. The CDR3, as DNA: TGTGCCAGCAGCTCTGGACAGGGGATTAGGTACGAGCAGTACTTC. Protein sequence: CASSSGQGIRYEQYF.

This rearrangement joins TRBV20-1 to TRBJ2-7; D not certain. Between the trimmed V and J ends, which lost 3 bases and 4 bases, there was a span of 10 bases. From germline, CDR1 is DFQATT and CDR2 SNEGSKA (reference sequence). The CDR3 runs to 12 residues. The CDR3 sequence: CSASVGQYEQYF. DNA of the CDR3: TGCAGTGCTAGCGTTGGGCAATACGAGCAGTACTTC.

The chain has TRBV7-2 and TRBJ2-5; 12 nucleotides align to TRBD2. The ends lost 1 base at V and 1 base at J; junction bases unmatched: 1. The CDR3 covers 16 residues. Per the germline V gene, CDR1 is SGHTA and CDR2 is FQGNSA. The chain's CDR3 is CASSLELAGGQETQYF. The CDR3 DNA reads as TGTGCCAGCAGCTTAGAACTAGCGGGGGGCCAAGAGACCCAGTACTTC.

This clonotype has only a few counts. This chain uses TRBV12-3 or TRBV12-4 with TRBJ2-5, with 7 bases fitting TRBD1. The CDR3 spans 15 residues. The J segment lost 4 bases and the V segment lost 4 bases, leaving 9 bases of the junction unmatched. CDR3 coding DNA: TGTGCCAGCAGTTCGGGCAGGGGGATCGGAGAGACCCAGTACTTC. Protein: CASSSGRGIGETQYF.

This clonotype has just a few counts. The chain joins TRBV12-3 or TRBV12-4 to TRBJ1-2; 8 bases are shared with TRBD1. CDR3 size: 15 residues. V was clipped by 1 base and J by 8 bases; unmatched bases: 9. The CDR3 bases are TGTGCCAGCAGTTTAGGTGCTCAGGGGGCGCTGGGCTACACCTTC. It translates to CASSLGAQGALGYTF.

This clonotype was seen a few times. CDR3 sequence reads: CASSFLPRAGAYNEQFF. The CDR3 DNA reads as TGTGCCAGCAGCTTCCTCCCACGGGCGGGTGCCTACAATGAGCAGTTCTTC. The chain recombines TRBV11-3 with TRBJ2-1, with D perhaps TRBD2 (5 bases). The V and J ends lost 3 bases and 2 bases respectively, with 17 bases between them. Germline CDR1 reads SGHNT; CDR2 reads YENEEA. The CDR3 length is 17 residues. The variable domain in full, with the rest retrieved from reference TRBV11-3 and TRBJ2-1, is EAGVVQSPRYKIIEKKQPVAFWCNPISGHNTLYWYLQNLGQGPELLIRYENEEAVDDSQLPKDRFSAERLKGVDSTLKIQPAELGDSAVYLCASSFLPRAGAYNEQFFGPGTRLTVL.

The chain joins TRBV10-3 to TRBJ2-7; no firm D call. Germline CDR1 and CDR2: ENHRY and SYGVKD. CDR3 length: 14 residues. Between the trimmed V and J ends, which lost 7 bases and 3 bases, there was a span of 16 bases. The CDR3 spells CAITHYWLGYEQYF. The DNA of the CDR3 is TGTGCCATCACTCACTACTGGCTCGGCTACGAGCAGTACTTC.

This clonotype has just a few counts. V gene TRBV28 combines with J gene TRBJ2-7, with D hard to call. This CDR3 comprises 12 residues. Trimming took 6 bases from V and 3 from J, leaving 9 bases between them. CDR1 MDHEN and CDR2 SYDVKM come from the germline V gene. The CDR3 here is CASRGGNYEQYF. CDR3 bases: TGTGCCAGCAGGGGCGGCAACTACGAGCAGTACTTC.

This clonotype was seen only a few times. The chain is built from TRBV7-9 and TRBJ2-3, with D maybe TRBD2 (6 bases). Germline V gene data show CDR1 as SEHNR and CDR2 as FQNEAQ (reference sequence). Trimming removed 1 base from V and 1 base from J, with 15 bases in between. The CDR3 consists of 17 residues. This CDR3 is CASSLGVTASGTDTQYF. As DNA, the CDR3 is TGTGCCAGCAGCTTAGGCGTGACGGCTAGCGGCACAGATACGCAGTATTTT.

This clonotype came up many times. V and J are TRBV5-1 and TRBJ2-3; perhaps D is TRBD1 or TRBD2 (5 bases each). CDR1 is SGHRS and CDR2 is YFSETQ in the germline V gene. V dropped 7 bases and J dropped 2 bases, with 17 bases sitting between them. The CDR3 sequence is 15 residues long. CDR3 loop: CASRSTGAVTDTQYF. The CDR3 DNA reads as TGCGCCAGCCGTTCTACCGGGGCGGTCACAGATACGCAGTATTTT.

CDR3 sequence reads: CASSLDVTDTQYF. The CDR3 bases are TGTGCCAGCAGCTTGGACGTCACAGATACGCAGTATTTT. The chain has TRBV7-6 and TRBJ2-3, with no clear D. In germline, CDR1 is SGHVS, CDR2 FNYEAQ. Trimming left V 3 bases short and J 2 bases short, with 6 bases between. This CDR3 has 13 amino acids.

The chain has TRBV6-4 and TRBJ2-1; TRBD1 agrees at 9 bases. CDR3 size: 13 residues. CDR1 and CDR2 (germline): MRHNA, SNTAGT. V lost 6 bases and J lost 5; bases outside the gene matches: 2. The CDR3 bases are TGTGCCAGCAGAGGGGACAGGGACAATGAGCAGTTCTTC. Its translation: CASRGDRDNEQFF.

This clonotype turned up a few times. The genes are TRBV5-1 and TRBJ2-1, with TRBD1 matching 12 bases. V shed 6 bases, J shed 0 bases, and the junction held 22 bases outside the gene matches. Germline loops: CDR1 SGHRS, CDR2 YFSETQ. This CDR3 spans 22 amino acids. The chain's CDR3 is CASTTGTGGGMRLGNSYNEQFF. The CDR3 DNA is TGCGCCAGCACCACCGGGACAGGGGGCGGGATGCGACTAGGGAACTCCTACAATGAGCAGTTCTTC.

This chain links TRBV5-6 with TRBJ2-5; D unclear. V dropped 1 base and J dropped 7 bases, with 14 bases sitting between them. The CDR3 is 14 amino acids. Looked up from germline, CDR1 is SGHDT and CDR2 is YYEEEE. For the CDR3, the DNA is TGTGCCAGCAGCTTGCGGCAGCCCCAGTTGACCCAGTACTTC. As protein: CASSLRQPQLTQYF.

This clonotype appeared many times. This rearrangement joins TRBV25-1 to TRBJ1-3; unclear D gene. The CDR3 contains 14 residues. Trimming took 3 bases from V and 0 from J, leaving 6 bases between them. The V gene's germline CDR1 is MGHDK and CDR2 SYGVNS. The CDR3 DNA follows: TGTGCCAGCAGTGAGGAGAGCTCTGGAAACACCATATATTTT. Translation gives CASSEESSGNTIYF. Looking up the rest from reference TRBV25-1 and TRBJ1-3 gives the full variable domain: EADIYQTPRYLVIGTGKKITLECSQTMGHDKMYWYQQDPGMELHLIHYSYGVNSTEKGDLSSESTVSRIRTEHFPLTLESARPSHTSQYLCASSEESSGNTIYFGEGSWLTVV.

In its sample, this clonotype was seen a few times. The chain is built from TRBV6-1 and TRBJ1-5; D not resolved. V lost 4 bases and J 1 base, leaving 5 bases between the germline ends. CDR3 length: 13 amino acids. Germline CDR1 and CDR2: MNHNS and SASEGT. As DNA, the CDR3 is TGTGCCAGCAGTGTAGACAGCAATCAGCCCCAGCATTTT. It yields the protein CASSVDSNQPQHF.

V is TRBV5-1 and J is TRBJ2-7, with D possibly matching TRBD2 (6 bases). The CDR3 is 14 amino acids. Trimming stripped 0 bases from V and 9 bases from J, with 16 bases between. Germline CDR1 reads SGHRS; CDR2 reads YFSETQ. Written as DNA, the CDR3 is TGCGCCAGCAGCTTGGATGGGACTCCCCCGGGGCAGTACTTC. It codes for CASSLDGTPPGQYF. Complete variable domain (other parts from reference TRBV5-1 and TRBJ2-7): KAGVTQTPRYLIKTRGQQVTLSCSPISGHRSVSWYQQTPGQGLQFLFEYFSETQRNKGNFPGRFSGRQFSNSRSEMNVSTLELGDSALYLCASSLDGTPPGQYFGPGTRLTVT.

This clonotype turned up a few times. CDR3 in amino acids: CASSEPWRETQYF. The CDR3 coding sequence is TGTGCCAGCAGCGAACCTTGGAGGGAGACCCAGTACTTC. This rearrangement joins TRBV7-2 to TRBJ2-5, with D possibly TRBD2 on 5 matching bases. Germline-derived CDR1 and CDR2 are SGHTA and FQGNSA. The CDR3 runs to 13 residues. With 5 bases removed from V and 5 bases from J, the gap between germline ends came to 12 bases.

This clonotype was observed a handful of times. This rearrangement joins TRBV7-2 to TRBJ2-1; D is perhaps TRBD2 (7 bases). The CDR3 contains 16 residues. In germline, CDR1 is SGHTA, CDR2 FQGNSA. V was clipped by 5 bases and J by 0 bases, with 14 bases between them. The CDR3 region has the DNA TGTGCCAGCAGCGCGGGGGCGGGGAGCTCCTACAATGAGCAGTTCTTC. Translating it yields CASSAGAGSSYNEQFF.